This T cell receptor beta chain derives from a study of long-term antiretroviral therapy in people with HIV. Study summary: About a decade before 2015, the earliest samples were taken when ART was typically delayed.

Prior to DNA extraction, the samples held about 0.95-10 million cryopreserved PBMC. Points from the study as a whole: Repertoires looked antigen-experienced, with only a slight naive shift after ART. Collection of the blood took place between the mid-2000s and the late 2010s. The ART regimens in use then may have been less effective than current ones.

It was version v3.0 of the immunoSEQ assay that was run at survey level. Clones were read by immunoSEQ multiplex PCR, and TCRdb kept only the in-frame ones, dropping some. The table has 15,000 to 20,000 clones, around nine tenths seen once. A note on this clone: Its antigen is unidentified.

The germline V gene has CDR1 SGHTA and CDR2 FQGNSA. The CDR3 length is 13 residues. The V end was cut by 0 bases, the J end by 7 bases, with 7 bases between. The sequence came from a man in his forties with HIV. The chain couples TRBV7-2 to TRBJ1-5; D gene ambiguous. The starting material was unsorted PBMCs, obtained 0.5 years after starting antiretroviral therapy. The CDR3 DNA sequence: TGTGCCAGCAGCTTAGCAGGGCTCCAGCCCCAGCATTTT. It specifies CASSLAGLQPQHF. The entire variable domain, with the rest obtained from reference TRBV7-2 and TRBJ1-5, is as follows: GAGVSQSPSNKVTEKGKDVELRCDPISGHTALYWYRQSLGQGLEFLIYFQGNSAPDKSGLPSDRFSAERTGGSVSTLTIQRTQQEDSAVYLCASSLAGLQPQHFGDGTRLSIL.